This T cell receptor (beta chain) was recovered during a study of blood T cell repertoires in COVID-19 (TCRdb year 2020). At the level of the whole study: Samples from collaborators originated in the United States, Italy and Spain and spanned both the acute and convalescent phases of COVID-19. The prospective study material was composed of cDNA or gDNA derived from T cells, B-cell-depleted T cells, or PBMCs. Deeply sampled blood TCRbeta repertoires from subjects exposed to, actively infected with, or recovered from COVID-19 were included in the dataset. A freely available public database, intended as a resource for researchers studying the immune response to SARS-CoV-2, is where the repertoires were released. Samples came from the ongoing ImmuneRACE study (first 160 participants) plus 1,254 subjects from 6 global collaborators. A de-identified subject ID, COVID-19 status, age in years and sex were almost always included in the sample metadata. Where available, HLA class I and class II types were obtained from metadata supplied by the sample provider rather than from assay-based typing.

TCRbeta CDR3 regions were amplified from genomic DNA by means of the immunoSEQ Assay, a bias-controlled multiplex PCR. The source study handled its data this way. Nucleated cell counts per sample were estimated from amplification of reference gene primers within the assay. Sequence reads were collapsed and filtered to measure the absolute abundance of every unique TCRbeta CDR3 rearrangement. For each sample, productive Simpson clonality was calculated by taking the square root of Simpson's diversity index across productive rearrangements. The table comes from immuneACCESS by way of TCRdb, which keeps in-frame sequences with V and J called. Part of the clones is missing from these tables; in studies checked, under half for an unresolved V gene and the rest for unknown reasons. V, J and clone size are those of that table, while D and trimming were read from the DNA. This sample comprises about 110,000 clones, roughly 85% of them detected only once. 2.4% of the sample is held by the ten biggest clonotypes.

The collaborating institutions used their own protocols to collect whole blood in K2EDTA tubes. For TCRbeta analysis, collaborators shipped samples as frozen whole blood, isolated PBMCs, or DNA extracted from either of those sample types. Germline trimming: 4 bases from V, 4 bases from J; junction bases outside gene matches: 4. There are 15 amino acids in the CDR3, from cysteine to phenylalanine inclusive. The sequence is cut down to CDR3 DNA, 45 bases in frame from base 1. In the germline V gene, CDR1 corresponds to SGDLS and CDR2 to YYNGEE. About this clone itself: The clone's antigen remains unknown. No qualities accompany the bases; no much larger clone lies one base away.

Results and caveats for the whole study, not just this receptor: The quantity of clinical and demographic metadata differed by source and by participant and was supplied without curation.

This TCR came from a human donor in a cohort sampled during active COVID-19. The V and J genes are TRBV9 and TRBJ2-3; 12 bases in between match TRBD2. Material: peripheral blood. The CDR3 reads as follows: CASSSSGGAPDTQYF. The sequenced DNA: TGTGCCAGCAGCTCTAGCGGGGGGGCTCCAGATACGCAGTATTTT.